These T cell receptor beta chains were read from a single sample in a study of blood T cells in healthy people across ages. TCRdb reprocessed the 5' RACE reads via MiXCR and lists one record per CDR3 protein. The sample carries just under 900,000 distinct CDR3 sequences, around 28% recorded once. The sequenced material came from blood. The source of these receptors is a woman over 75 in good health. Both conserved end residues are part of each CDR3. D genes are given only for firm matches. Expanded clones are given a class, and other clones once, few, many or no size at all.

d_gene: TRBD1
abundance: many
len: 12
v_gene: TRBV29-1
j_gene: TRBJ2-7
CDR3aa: CSGGQVVGEQYF
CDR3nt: TGCAGCGGGGGACAGGTTGTAGGCGAGCAGTACTTC

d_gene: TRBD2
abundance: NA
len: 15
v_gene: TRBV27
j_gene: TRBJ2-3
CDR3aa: CASNRLAGGLDTQYF
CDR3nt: TGTGCCAGCAACAGACTAGCGGGGGGGCTGGATACGCAGTATTTT

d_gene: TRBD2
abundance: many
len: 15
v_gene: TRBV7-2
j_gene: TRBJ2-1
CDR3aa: CASRRWTSGEDEQFF
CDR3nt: TGTGCCAGCCGACGCTGGACTAGCGGAGAAGATGAGCAGTTCTTC

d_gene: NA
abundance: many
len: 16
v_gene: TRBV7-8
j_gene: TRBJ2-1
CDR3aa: CASTPGASLYYNEQFF
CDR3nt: TGTGCCAGCACCCCCGGGGCTAGCCTCTACTACAATGAGCAGTTCTTC

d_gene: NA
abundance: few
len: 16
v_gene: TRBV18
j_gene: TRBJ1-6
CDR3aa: CASSPPTSSYNSPLHF
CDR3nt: TGTGCCAGCTCACCACCAACGAGCTCCTATAATTCACCCCTCCACTTT

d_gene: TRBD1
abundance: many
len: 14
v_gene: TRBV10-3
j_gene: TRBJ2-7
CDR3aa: CAISGTQGIGEQYF
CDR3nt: TGTGCCATCAGTGGCACACAGGGGATAGGGGAGCAGTACTTC

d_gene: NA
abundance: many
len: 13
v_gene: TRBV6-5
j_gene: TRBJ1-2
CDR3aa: CASHSGLGYGYTF
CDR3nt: TGTGCCAGCCATTCAGGATTGGGGTATGGCTACACCTTC

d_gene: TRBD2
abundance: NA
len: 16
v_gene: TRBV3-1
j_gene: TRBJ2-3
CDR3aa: CASSTLGLASTDTQYF
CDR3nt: TGTGCCAGCAGTACTTTAGGACTAGCTAGCACAGATACGCAGTATTTT

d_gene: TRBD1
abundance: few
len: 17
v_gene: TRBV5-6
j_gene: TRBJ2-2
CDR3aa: CASSRYIGQGGTGELFF
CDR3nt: TGTGCCAGCAGCCGATACATTGGACAGGGTGGCACCGGGGAGCTGTTTTTT

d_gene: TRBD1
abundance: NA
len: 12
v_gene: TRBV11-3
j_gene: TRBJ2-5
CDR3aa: CASSSRQGRQYF
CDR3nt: TGTGCCAGCAGCTCCCGACAGGGGCGGCAGTACTTC

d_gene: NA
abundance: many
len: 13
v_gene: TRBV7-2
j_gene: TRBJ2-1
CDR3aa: CASSLAMNNEQFF
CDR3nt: TGTGCCAGCAGCTTAGCGATGAACAATGAGCAGTTCTTC

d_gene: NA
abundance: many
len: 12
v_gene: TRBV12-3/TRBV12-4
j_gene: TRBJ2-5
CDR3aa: CASTEDIETQYF
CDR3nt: TGTGCCAGCACGGAGGATATAGAGACCCAGTACTTC

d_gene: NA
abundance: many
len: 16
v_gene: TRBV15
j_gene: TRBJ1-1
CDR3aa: CATSRAQDSLNTEAFF
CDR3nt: TGTGCCACCAGCAGAGCTCAGGACAGTCTGAACACTGAAGCTTTCTTT

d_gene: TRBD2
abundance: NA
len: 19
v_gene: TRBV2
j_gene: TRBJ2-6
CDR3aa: CASSHYPGTTGPGANVLTF
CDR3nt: TGTGCCAGCAGTCACTACCCCGGGACTACGGGGCCTGGGGCCAACGTCCTGACTTTC

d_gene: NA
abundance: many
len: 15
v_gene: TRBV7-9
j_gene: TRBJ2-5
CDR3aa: CASSLAGMVQETQYF
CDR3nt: TGTGCCAGCAGCTTAGCTGGGATGGTCCAAGAGACCCAGTACTTC

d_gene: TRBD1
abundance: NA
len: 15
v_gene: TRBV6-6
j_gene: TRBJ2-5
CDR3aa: CASSYSTGARNEQYF
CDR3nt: TGTGCCAGCAGTTACTCCACAGGGGCGAGGAATGAGCAGTACTTC

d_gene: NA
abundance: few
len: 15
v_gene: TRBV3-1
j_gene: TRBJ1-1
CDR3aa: CASSQHRTMNTEAFF
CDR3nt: TGTGCCAGCAGCCAGCACAGGACCATGAACACTGAAGCTTTCTTT

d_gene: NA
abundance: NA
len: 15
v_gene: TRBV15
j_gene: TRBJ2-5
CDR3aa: CATSRGPRVEETQYF
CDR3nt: TGTGCCACCAGCAGGGGACCGAGGGTGGAAGAGACCCAGTACTTC

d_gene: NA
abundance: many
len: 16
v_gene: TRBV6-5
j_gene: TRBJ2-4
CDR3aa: CASSYSDSLAKNIQYF
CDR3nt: TGTGCCAGCAGTTACTCGGACAGTCTAGCCAAAAACATTCAGTACTTC

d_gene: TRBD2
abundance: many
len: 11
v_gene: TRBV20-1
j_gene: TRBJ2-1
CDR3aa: CSGGTRDEQFF
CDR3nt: TGCAGTGGTGGGACTAGGGATGAGCAGTTCTTC

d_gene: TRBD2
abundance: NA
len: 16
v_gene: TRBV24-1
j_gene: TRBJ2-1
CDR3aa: CATNFGRGGNYNEQFF
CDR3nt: TGTGCCACCAATTTTGGGCGGGGGGGGAACTACAATGAGCAGTTCTTC

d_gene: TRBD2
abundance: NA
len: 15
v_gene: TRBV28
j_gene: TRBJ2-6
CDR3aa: CASTRGGTGANVLTF
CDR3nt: TGTGCCAGCACCCGGGGGGGCACTGGGGCCAACGTCCTGACTTTC

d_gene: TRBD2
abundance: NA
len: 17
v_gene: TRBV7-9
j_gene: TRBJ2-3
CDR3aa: CASSSPGLAGEADTQYF
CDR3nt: TGTGCCAGCAGTAGTCCGGGACTAGCGGGAGAGGCAGATACGCAGTATTTT

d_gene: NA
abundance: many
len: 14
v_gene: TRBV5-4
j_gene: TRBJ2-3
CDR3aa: CASSLVLRGDTQYF
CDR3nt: TGTGCCAGCAGCTTGGTCCTGAGGGGAGATACGCAGTATTTT

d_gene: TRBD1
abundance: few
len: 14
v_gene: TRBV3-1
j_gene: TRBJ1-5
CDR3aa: CASSHNAGGRPQHF
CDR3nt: TGTGCCAGCAGCCATAACGCAGGGGGACGGCCCCAGCATTTT

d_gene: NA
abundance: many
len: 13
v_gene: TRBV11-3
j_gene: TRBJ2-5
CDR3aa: CASSLSGLGTQYF
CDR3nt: TGTGCCAGCAGCTTATCTGGACTGGGGACCCAGTACTTC

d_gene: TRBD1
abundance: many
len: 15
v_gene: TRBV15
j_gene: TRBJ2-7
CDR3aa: CATSVRGPGAYEQYF
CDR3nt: TGTGCCACCAGCGTCAGGGGGCCGGGCGCCTACGAGCAGTACTTC

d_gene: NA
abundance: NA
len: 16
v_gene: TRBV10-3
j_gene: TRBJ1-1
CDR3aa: CAISETLGPPNTEAFF
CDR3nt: TGTGCCATCAGTGAGACTCTGGGCCCTCCTAACACTGAAGCTTTCTTT

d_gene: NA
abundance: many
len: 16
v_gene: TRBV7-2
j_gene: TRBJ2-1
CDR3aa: CASSLSRFGGAQEQFF
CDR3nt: TGTGCCAGCAGCCTATCCCGGTTCGGCGGGGCGCAAGAGCAGTTCTTC

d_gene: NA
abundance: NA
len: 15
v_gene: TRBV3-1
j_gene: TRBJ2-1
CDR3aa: CASSTPRQGGDEQFF
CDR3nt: TGTGCCAGCAGCACTCCCCGACAGGGAGGGGATGAGCAGTTCTTC

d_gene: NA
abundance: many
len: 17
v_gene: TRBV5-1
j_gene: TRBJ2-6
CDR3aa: CASSLDRISGGANVLTF
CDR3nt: TGCGCCAGCAGCTTGGACAGGATCTCTGGCGGGGCCAACGTCCTGACTTTC

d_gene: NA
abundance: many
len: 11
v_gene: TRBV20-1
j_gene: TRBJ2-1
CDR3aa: CSAGRDSEQFF
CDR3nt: TGCAGTGCTGGGCGGGACTCGGAGCAGTTCTTC

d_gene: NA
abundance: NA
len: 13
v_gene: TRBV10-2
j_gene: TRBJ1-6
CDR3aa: CASSESTNSPLHF
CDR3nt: TGCGCCAGCAGTGAGTCGACTAATTCACCCCTCCACTTT

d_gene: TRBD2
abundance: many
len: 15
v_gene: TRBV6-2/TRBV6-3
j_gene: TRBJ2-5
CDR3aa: CASSILGLGAETQYF
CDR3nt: TGTGCCAGCAGTATTCTGGGACTAGGGGCAGAGACCCAGTACTTC

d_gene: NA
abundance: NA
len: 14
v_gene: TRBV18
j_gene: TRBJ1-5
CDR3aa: CASSPSMALAPQHF
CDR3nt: TGTGCCAGCTCACCCTCGATGGCTCTTGCGCCCCAGCATTTT

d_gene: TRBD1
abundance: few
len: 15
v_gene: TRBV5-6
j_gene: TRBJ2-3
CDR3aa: CASSSDRGVADTQYF
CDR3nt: TGTGCCAGCAGCTCCGACAGGGGAGTCGCGGATACGCAGTATTTT

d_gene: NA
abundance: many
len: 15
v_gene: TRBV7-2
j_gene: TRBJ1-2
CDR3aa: CASSFEPQVAYGYTF
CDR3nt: TGTGCCAGCAGCTTCGAACCTCAGGTGGCCTATGGCTACACCTTC

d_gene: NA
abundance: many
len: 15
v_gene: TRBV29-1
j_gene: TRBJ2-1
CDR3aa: CSVARQEILYNEQFF
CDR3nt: TGCAGCGTAGCTAGACAGGAGATCCTTTACAATGAGCAGTTCTTC

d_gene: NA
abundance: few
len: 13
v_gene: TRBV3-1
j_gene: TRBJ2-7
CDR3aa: CASSQDLNAEQYF
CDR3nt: TGTGCCAGCAGCCAAGATTTGAACGCCGAGCAGTACTTC

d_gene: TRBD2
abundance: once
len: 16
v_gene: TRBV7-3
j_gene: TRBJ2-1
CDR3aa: CASSLPLAGGRNEQFF
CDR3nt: TGTGCCAGCAGCTTACCACTAGCGGGAGGCAGGAATGAGCAGTTCTTC